This is a list of T cell receptor beta chains from one sample in a study of T cells in Graves' hyperthyroidism and ophthalmopathy. Using its own MiXCR run on the multiplex PCR reads, TCRdb lists one record per CDR3 protein. The data contain over 500,000 distinct CDR3 sequences, over 15% of them singletons. Sequencing input: blood. These receptors were taken from a woman younger than 35 with Graves' ophthalmopathy. The CDR3 runs from the conserved cysteine through the conserved F or W. The order of the fields is J gene, D gene, V gene, clone size, CDR3 protein, CDR3 DNA. A D gene is named only where the DNA matches it firmly. Only part of the rows carry a size: once, few, many, or a class if the clone is expanded.

>TRBJ1-2|NA|TRBV28|many
CASSFIGTYGYTF
TGTGCCAGCAGTTTCATTGGTACCTATGGCTACACCTTC
>TRBJ2-5|TRBD2|TRBV6-1|few
CASSVLAGEQETQYF
TGTGCCAGCAGTGTACTAGCGGGGGAACAAGAGACCCAGTACTTC
>TRBJ1-3|NA|TRBV6-1|few
CASSDFSGNTIYF
TGTGCCAGCAGTGATTTCTCTGGAAACACCATATATTTT
>TRBJ1-6|NA|TRBV27|NA
CASSRVGGNNSPLHF
TGTGCCAGCAGTCGTGTCGGGGGGAACAATTCACCCCTCCACTTT
>TRBJ2-5|NA|TRBV20-1|many
CSAFSSITQYF
TGCAGTGCTTTTAGTTCTATCACCCAGTACTTC
>TRBJ2-7|NA|TRBV7-9|many
CASSEATGEGIYEQYF
TGTGCCAGCAGCGAGGCCACAGGGGAGGGGATCTACGAGCAGTACTTC
>TRBJ1-5|NA|TRBV27|few
CASSQRVNQPQHF
TGTGCCAGCAGTCAACGGGTGAATCAGCCCCAGCATTTT
>TRBJ1-2|NA|TRBV7-9|many
CASSLVGRGNYGYTF
TGTGCCAGCAGCTTAGTTGGCAGAGGGAATTATGGCTACACCTTC
>TRBJ1-2|NA|TRBV7-2|many
CASSLEATGVRYGYTF
TGTGCCAGCAGCTTAGAAGCCACCGGGGTCCGCTATGGCTACACCTTC
>TRBJ2-1|TRBD2|TRBV19|few
CASSARSWTSGSEPFF
TGTGCCAGTAGTGCACGATCGTGGACTAGCGGGAGTGAACCGTTCTTC
>TRBJ2-3|NA|TRBV9|few
CASSVVQGIDDTQYF
TGTGCCAGCAGCGTAGTACAGGGTATTGACGATACGCAGTATTTT
>TRBJ1-6|NA|TRBV7-8|NA
CASSLAPRRSELNSPLHF
TGTGCCAGCAGCTTAGCGCCTCGTCGTTCGGAACTTAATTCACCCCTCCACTTT
>TRBJ2-1|TRBD2|TRBV20-1|many
CSAVSSGIVVNEQFF
TGCAGTGCGGTGTCTAGCGGGATAGTAGTCAATGAGCAGTTCTTC
>TRBJ2-2|NA|TRBV7-3|many
CASAEGWTGELFF
TGTGCCAGCGCCGAGGGTTGGACCGGGGAGCTGTTTTTT
>TRBJ2-7|TRBD1|TRBV2|many
CASRLDRGSQNEQYF
TGTGCCAGCAGGCTCGACAGGGGGAGTCAGAACGAGCAGTACTTC
>TRBJ2-2|NA|TRBV7-8|many
CASSPPGGEYTGELFF
TGTGCCAGCAGCCCCCCGGGCGGGGAGTACACCGGGGAGCTGTTTTTT
>TRBJ2-5|NA|TRBV18|many
CASSPPGAPLGETQYF
TGTGCCAGCTCACCACCCGGCGCACCGTTGGGAGAGACCCAGTACTTC
>TRBJ1-2|TRBD1|TRBV6-1|few
CASSDWDRAGGYTF
TGTGCCAGCAGTGATTGGGACAGGGCTGGCGGCTACACCTTC
>TRBJ2-1|NA|TRBV28|many
CASSFISQGQFEQFF
TGTGCCAGCAGTTTTATAAGCCAGGGGCAATTCGAGCAGTTCTTC
>TRBJ1-2|NA|TRBV5-1|many
CASRFGPRGYTF
TGCGCCAGCAGATTCGGGCCACGGGGCTACACCTTC
>TRBJ1-2|NA|TRBV27|many
CASSSYKVNYGYTF
TGTGCCAGCAGTTCTTACAAAGTAAACTATGGCTACACCTTC
>TRBJ1-1|NA|TRBV28|many
CASSKFGGPSGEDTEAFF
TGTGCCAGCAGCAAGTTCGGTGGGCCGTCTGGGGAAGACACTGAAGCTTTCTTT
>TRBJ2-7|NA|TRBV27|many
CASGRGNSSYEQYF
TGTGCCAGCGGAAGGGGCAACAGTTCCTACGAGCAGTACTTC
>TRBJ2-1|NA|TRBV14|few
CASSQWDYNEQFF
TGTGCCAGCAGCCAGTGGGACTACAATGAGCAGTTCTTC
>TRBJ1-6|NA|TRBV30|NA
CAWSVQGTHSPLHF
TGTGCCTGGAGTGTTCAAGGGACGCATTCACCCCTCCACTTT
>TRBJ1-1|TRBD1|TRBV27|NA
CASSLYVGQGTEAFF
TGTGCCAGCAGTTTATACGTCGGACAGGGGACTGAAGCTTTCTTT
>TRBJ2-1|TRBD2|TRBV24-1|NA
CATSDGGGGNEQFF
TGTGCCACCAGTGACGGGGGGGGAGGGAATGAGCAGTTCTTC
>TRBJ2-1|TRBD1|TRBV6-1|few
CASTPDRLYNEQFF
TGTGCCAGCACCCCGGACAGGCTCTACAATGAGCAGTTCTTC
>TRBJ2-3|NA|TRBV30|few
CAWSVGLDTQYF
TGTGCCTGGAGTGTGGGACTAGATACGCAGTATTTT
>TRBJ2-3|NA|TRBV6-1|many
CASKPRGSRSTDTQYF
TGTGCCAGCAAGCCCAGGGGCAGTCGGTCTACAGATACGCAGTATTTT
>TRBJ1-5|NA|TRBV6-1|many
CASSPDYSNQPQHF
TGTGCCAGCAGCCCAGACTATAGCAATCAGCCCCAGCATTTT
>TRBJ1-2|NA|TRBV20-1|NA
CSAASRVALIYGYTF
TGCAGTGCCGCTTCTAGGGTGGCTTTAATCTATGGCTACACCTTC
>TRBJ1-2|NA|TRBV11-2|many
CASSLASMSGYGYTF
TGTGCCAGCAGCTTAGCCTCCATGTCAGGGTATGGCTACACCTTC
>TRBJ1-1|NA|TRBV6-1|few
CASSNGVNTEAFF
TGTGCCAGCAGCAACGGGGTAAACACTGAAGCTTTCTTT
>TRBJ1-1|TRBD1|TRBV5-4|few
CASSLASGGISEAFF
TGTGCCAGCAGCTTGGCCTCAGGGGGAATATCTGAAGCTTTCTTT
>TRBJ2-1|NA|TRBV7-6|NA
CASSSNWEPDEQFF
TGTGCCAGCAGCTCGAACTGGGAACCTGATGAGCAGTTCTTC
>TRBJ2-3|TRBD2|TRBV6-1|few
CASRTAGGPTDTQYF
TGTGCCAGCAGAACAGCGGGAGGGCCCACAGATACGCAGTATTTT
>TRBJ1-3|TRBD1|TRBV30|NA
CAADRGGGNTIYF
TGTGCCGCTGACAGGGGTGGTGGAAACACCATATATTTT
>TRBJ2-5|NA|TRBV20-1|NA
CSARTGPETQYF
TGCAGTGCTAGGACAGGTCCCGAGACCCAGTACTTC
>TRBJ2-1|TRBD2|TRBV7-2|NA
CASSDPGLASEQFF
TGTGCCAGCAGCGATCCGGGACTAGCATCCGAGCAGTTCTTC
>TRBJ1-1|NA|TRBV20-1|NA
CSASGGGGWNTEAFF
TGCAGTGCTAGTGGGGGGGGCGGGTGGAACACTGAAGCTTTCTTT
>TRBJ2-2|NA|TRBV5-4|NA
CASSLTGKAVTGELFF
TGTGCCAGCAGCTTGACCGGGAAGGCGGTCACCGGGGAGCTGTTTTTT
>TRBJ2-5|NA|TRBV20-1|few
CSGEVQAKETQYF
TGCAGTGGAGAAGTTCAGGCAAAAGAGACCCAGTACTTC
>TRBJ2-3|TRBD2|TRBV6-6|few
CASSYSSGGGTDTQYF
TGTGCCAGCAGTTACTCTAGCGGGGGAGGAACAGATACGCAGTATTTT
>TRBJ2-3|TRBD2|TRBV7-9|few
CASSVSGTSGRATPRVTQYF
TGTGCCAGCAGCGTATCCGGGACTAGCGGGAGGGCCACCCCTAGGGTTACGCAGTATTTT
>TRBJ1-1|NA|TRBV20-1|many
CSAHRRGENTEAFF
TGCAGTGCTCATCGAAGGGGGGAGAACACTGAAGCTTTCTTT
>TRBJ2-3|TRBD2|TRBV27|NA
CASSPGTSGGFTQYF
TGTGCCAGCAGTCCCGGGACTAGCGGGGGCTTTACGCAGTATTTT
>TRBJ1-5|NA|TRBV6-1|few
CASRWSLENQPQHF
TGTGCCAGCAGATGGTCCCTTGAAAATCAGCCCCAGCATTTT
>TRBJ2-3|TRBD2|TRBV29-1|many
CSVEGERERDTQYF
TGCAGCGTTGAAGGAGAGCGGGAGAGGGATACGCAGTATTTT
>TRBJ2-3|TRBD1|TRBV3-1|many
CASSRRQGGGEDTQYF
TGTGCCAGCAGCCGGCGACAGGGGGGAGGTGAAGATACGCAGTATTTT
>TRBJ2-1|TRBD2|TRBV28|many
CASSLWASGNNEQFF
TGTGCCAGCAGTTTATGGGCTAGCGGGAACAATGAGCAGTTCTTC
>TRBJ2-7|NA|TRBV4-3|many
CASSQELAGRGYEQYF
TGCGCCAGCAGCCAAGAGCTCGCGGGGAGAGGGTACGAGCAGTACTTC
>TRBJ2-7|NA|TRBV27|many
CASSSPSQGRVYEQYF
TGTGCCAGCAGTTCGCCCTCCCAGGGGAGGGTATACGAGCAGTACTTC